The present entry profiles one T cell receptor beta chain with its context. These data originate in a study of shared clonotypes between healthy human individuals. The DNA input per sorted-subset replicate PCR was about 0.2 ug, corresponding to 30,000 or so T cell genomes. Produced via immunoSEQ multiplex PCR; TCRdb's table is partial and in-frame only. The sample lists about 2.2 million clones, roughly 95% seen once, with about 1.6% in the top ten. The length of the CDR3 is 18 residues. The V and J ends lost 3 bases and 6 bases, in that order; junction bases with no gene match: 17. Germline V gene sequence: CDR1 LGHNA, CDR2 YNFKEQ. CD8 cells regarded as naive lacked CD45RO, were positively chosen for CCR7, and omitted terminally differentiated effector memory CD45RA+ cells.

The TCR was taken from a man younger than 35 in good health. Some clones in this sample may be carry-over from other donors' samples. What was sequenced was naive CD8+ T cells from PBMCs. This chain connects TRBV4-2 to TRBJ1-1; 9 positions match TRBD1. CDR3 in DNA: TGTGCCAGCAGCCAGGAAAGGGGGATCTCATACAGGGGGCCTGAAGCTTTCTTT. It is translated as CASSQERGISYRGPEAFF.